The 25 T cell receptor beta chains presented below share a single source sample, sequenced in a study of cytomegalovirus exposure and HLA in healthy donors. This PCR relied on a set of 60 Vbeta primers and 13 Jbeta primers. Profiling relied on immunoSEQ multiplex PCR, and the TCRdb table lists in-frame clones only, not all of them. In the table there are some 40,000 clones, about 53% of which are singletons. Sequencing was performed on PBMCs. These receptors originate from a woman aged 40-49 years in good health and CMV-seropositive.

This clone was seen only a few times. V gene TRBV7-8 combines with J gene TRBJ1-5, with 7 positions matching TRBD1. Germline CDR1 is SGHVS and CDR2 is FQNEAQ. The V gene end was trimmed by 5 bases and the J gene end by 7 bases; junction bases not matched to a gene: 11. The CDR3 totals 15 residues. As DNA, the CDR3 is TGTGCCAGCAGCCTCCGAAGGGGGCTGGGGCAGCCCCAGCATTTT. It specifies CASSLRRGLGQPQHF.

This CDR3 reads CATSSPGQREYEQYF. CDR3 in DNA: TGTGCCACCAGCAGCCCGGGACAGAGAGAGTACGAGCAGTACTTC. This chain links TRBV15 with TRBJ2-7, with TRBD1 matching 7 bases. The CDR3 runs 15 residues. J lost 4 bases, V lost 3 bases, and 9 bases had no gene match. Germline V CDR1 and CDR2: LNHNV, YYDKDF (reference sequence).

On this clone itself: The junction shows a germline mismatch at one end, possibly a read error. The chain recombines TRBV18 with TRBJ2-7; 12 nucleotides align to TRBD1. The CDR3 spans 15 residues. In germline, CDR1 is KGHSH, CDR2 LQKENI. The CDR3 region has the DNA TGTACCAGCTCACCCGCCGGGACAGGGGGCAACGAGCAGTACTTC. This translates into CTSSPAGTGGNEQYF.

The chain carries TRBV2 and TRBJ2-3; tentative D call: TRBD2 (5 bases). The CDR3 runs to 16 residues. V was trimmed by 3 bases and J by 1 base, leaving 14 bases between them. Germline V lookup: CDR1 SNHLY, CDR2 FYNNEI. This CDR3 is CASSDQASFGTDTQYF. Written as DNA, the CDR3 is TGTGCCAGCAGTGATCAGGCTAGCTTTGGCACAGATACGCAGTATTTT.

This CDR3 is CASSFGTGGSLSGANVLTF. In DNA, the CDR3 is TGCGCCAGCAGCTTCGGGACAGGGGGGTCCCTATCTGGGGCCAACGTCCTGACTTTC. The V and J genes are TRBV5-1 and TRBJ2-6, with 11 bases identical to TRBD1. CDR3 length equals 19 residues. With V trimmed by 2 bases and J by 1 base, 8 bases remained unmatched. CDR1 is SGHRS, CDR2 YFSETQ, per germline.

This clone is medium-sized within its sample. The rearrangement joins TRBV6-4 to TRBJ2-3; 10 positions match TRBD2. V shed 2 bases, J shed 2 bases, and the junction held 1 base outside the gene matches. The CDR3 consists of 15 residues. Looked up from germline, CDR1 is MRHNA and CDR2 is SNTAGT. CDR3 sequence reads: CASSDSGGATDTQYF. The CDR3 DNA reads as TGTGCCAGCAGTGACAGCGGGGGGGCCACAGATACGCAGTATTTT.

This rearrangement joins TRBV7-8 to TRBJ1-5, with D perhaps TRBD1 (5 bases). The CDR3 runs to 13 residues. V lost 5 bases and J 7 bases, leaving 12 bases between the germline ends. Per germline, CDR1 SGHVS and CDR2 FQNEAQ. CDR3 protein: CASSPQGDQPQHF. The CDR3 nucleotides read TGTGCCAGCAGCCCTCAGGGTGACCAGCCCCAGCATTTT.

CDR3: CASSTPRDSNSYEQYF. CDR3 bases: TGTGCCAGCAGCACGCCCCGGGACAGCAACTCCTACGAGCAGTACTTC. V and J are TRBV7-8 and TRBJ2-7; 7 nucleotides line up with TRBD1. The germline CDR1 and CDR2 sequences are SGHVS and FQNEAQ. The length of the CDR3 is 16 residues. V was pared by 5 bases and J by 0 bases, with 10 bases of the junction left unmatched.

The V call is TRBV2, the J call TRBJ1-6, with D possibly TRBD1 on 6 matching bases. Germline CDR1 SNHLY, CDR2 FYNNEI. The CDR3 spans 16 residues. V lost 3 bases to trimming and J lost 6 bases, with 15 bases between them. DNA of the CDR3: TGTGCCAGCAGTGACTCCAGGGGAAGGGTTAATTCACCCCTCCACTTT. Its translation: CASSDSRGRVNSPLHF.

This clone counts as medium-sized (0.01 to 0.1%). The chain carries TRBV11-2 and TRBJ2-2, with 11 bases that match TRBD2. The V segment lost 5 bases and the J segment 7 bases; nucleotides outside the gene matches: 6. CDR1 and CDR2 from the germline V gene are SGHAT and FQNNGV. This CDR3 contains 15 residues. The CDR3 reads CASSPGLAGVGELFF. CDR3 DNA: TGTGCCAGCAGCCCAGGACTAGCGGGCGTCGGGGAGCTGTTTTTT.

This chain uses TRBV19 with TRBJ1-2; tentatively, D is TRBD1 (6 bases). The CDR3 is 15 amino acids. Trimming left V 5 bases short and J 0 bases short, with 13 bases between. The V gene's germline CDR1 is LNHDA and CDR2 SQIVND (reference sequence). DNA for the CDR3: TGTGCCAGTAGTGCCCGACAGGCGTCTAACTATGGCTACACCTTC. The encoded protein is CASSARQASNYGYTF.

The chain links TRBV7-8 to TRBJ2-5; no definite D call. Trimming took 7 bases from V and 5 from J, leaving 8 bases between them. The CDR3 has 11 amino acids. The germline V gene encodes CDR1 SGHVS and CDR2 FQNEAQ. CDR3 protein: CASTSYETQYF. The CDR3 DNA reads as TGTGCCAGCACCAGTTACGAGACCCAGTACTTC. The complete variable domain, with remaining parts taken from reference TRBV7-8 and TRBJ2-5, reads GAGVSQSPRYKVAKRGQDVALRCDPISGHVSLFWYQQALGQGPEFLTYFQNEAQLDKSGLPSDRFFAERPEGSVSTLKIQRTQQEDSAVYLCASTSYETQYFGPGTRLLVL.

This clone was observed once. This sequence joins TRBV11-2 and TRBJ2-7, with TRBD1 matching over 8 bases. The CDR3 sequence is 14 residues long. V lost 2 bases and J lost 3; bases outside the gene matches: 3. The germline CDR1 and CDR2 sequences are SGHAT and FQNNGV. CDR3 bases: TGTGCCAGCAGCTTAAGGACAGGGATCTACGAGCAGTACTTC. This translates into CASSLRTGIYEQYF.

This chain uses TRBV5-1 with TRBJ1-2; 7 nucleotides align to TRBD1. The CDR3 contains 15 residues. With 0 bases clipped from V and 0 bases from J, the junction kept 2 bases outside the gene matches. In germline, CDR1 is SGHRS, CDR2 YFSETQ. The CDR3 sequence: CASSLGQGANYGYTF. Written as DNA, the CDR3 is TGCGCCAGCAGCTTGGGACAGGGCGCTAACTATGGCTACACCTTC.

V and J are TRBV4-2 and TRBJ2-7, with 9 bases that match TRBD1. Per the germline V gene, CDR1 is LGHNA and CDR2 is YNFKEQ. V lost 2 bases to trimming and J lost 2 bases; unmatched junction nucleotides: 4. The CDR3 has 15 amino acids. CDR3 residues: CASSQPGQGAYEQYF. DNA of the CDR3: TGTGCCAGCAGCCAACCGGGACAGGGAGCCTACGAGCAGTACTTC.

The rearrangement uses TRBV27 and TRBJ2-3, with D possibly matching TRBD2 (5 bases). The CDR3 runs to 13 residues. The germline V and J ends were trimmed by 1 base and 7 bases, with 9 bases remaining between them. Germline V lookup: CDR1 MNHEY, CDR2 SMNVEV (reference sequence). The DNA for the CDR3 is TGTGCCAGCAGTTTATGGGGAGAGAATACGCAGTATTTT. Residues: CASSLWGENTQYF.

The rearrangement uses TRBV4-1 and TRBJ2-2; 10 nucleotides agree with TRBD2. Germline-derived CDR1 and CDR2 are MGHRA and YSYEKL. This CDR3 comprises 17 residues. Germline trimming cut 1 base from V and 6 bases from J; bases unmatched to any gene: 8. The CDR3 coding sequence is TGCGCCAGCAGCCAAGGGGGACTAGCGAGTGGAGCCGGGGAGCTGTTTTTT. This codes for CASSQGGLASGAGELFF.

The chain has TRBV5-1 and TRBJ2-7, with a possible D match to TRBD2 (6 bases). V lost 4 bases, J lost 4 bases, and 15 bases lay in between. CDR3 length: 14 residues. The germline gives CDR1 SGHRS, CDR2 YFSETQ. CDR3 protein: CASSPTGGAYEQYF. The CDR3 DNA reads TGCGCCAGCAGCCCGACTGGCGGGGCTTACGAGCAGTACTTC.

This clone was detected a few times. CDR3 sequence reads: CASSVEGTEAFF. The CDR3 DNA reads TGTGCCAGCTCCGTTGAGGGCACTGAAGCTTTCTTT. The V call is TRBV18, the J call TRBJ1-1; D not resolved. The CDR3 length is 12 residues. V lost 6 bases and J 4 bases, leaving 9 bases between the germline ends. Germline V gene lookup returns CDR1 KGHSH and CDR2 LQKENI.

This clone has a handful of counts. V usage is TRBV6-5 and J usage is TRBJ2-1; D unclear. Germline assignment: CDR1 MNHEY and CDR2 SVGAGI. The V end was cut by 2 bases, the J end by 8 bases, with 10 bases between. The CDR3 covers 13 residues. CDR3 bases: TGTGCCAGCAGTTACGGCGGCTGGGATGAGCAGTTCTTC. As protein: CASSYGGWDEQFF.

The chain employs TRBV4-3 and TRBJ2-6; perhaps TRBD2 as D (6 bases). Germline V gives CDR1 LGHNA, CDR2 YSLEER. The germline V and J ends were trimmed by 5 bases and 1 base, with 15 bases remaining between them. This CDR3 is 17 amino acids long. In DNA, the CDR3 is TGCGCCAGCAGCTTAAGGATGCGGGGTTCTGGGGCCAACGTCCTGACTTTC. As protein: CASSLRMRGSGANVLTF.

V and J are TRBV5-4 and TRBJ2-5; 13 bases match TRBD2. Germline V gene lookup returns CDR1 SGHNT and CDR2 YYREEE (reference sequence). The trim removed 4 bases at V and 5 bases at J, leaving 8 bases unmatched. The CDR3 is 16 amino acids. The CDR3, as DNA: TGTGCCAGCAGCAACCCGACTAGCGGGGGGTCGGAGACCCAGTACTTC. Its protein is CASSNPTSGGSETQYF.

This clone was observed a handful of times. The J gene is TRBJ2-2, the V gene TRBV7-9; a weak D match, TRBD1 (5 bases). V was pared by 6 bases and J by 5 bases, with 16 bases between. The CDR3 covers 15 residues. The germline V gene encodes CDR1 SEHNR and CDR2 FQNEAQ (reference sequence). CDR3 protein: CASRQSGRVTGELFF. The CDR3 nucleotides read TGTGCCAGCAGACAATCCGGCAGGGTAACCGGGGAGCTGTTTTTT.

The chain links TRBV29-1 to TRBJ2-7, with a tentative D call TRBD2 (6 bases). Per germline, CDR1 SQVTM and CDR2 ANQGSEA. Trimming left V 3 bases short and J 0 bases short, with 12 bases between. The CDR3 has 14 residues. CDR3 DNA: TGCAGCGTTGACAGCGGGCCGTTCTCCTACGAGCAGTACTTC. Its translation: CSVDSGPFSYEQYF.

The CDR3: CASSSSFIDRQETQYF. CDR3 in DNA: TGTGCCAGCAGTTCCAGCTTCATAGACAGGCAAGAGACCCAGTACTTC. The rearrangement joins TRBV28 to TRBJ2-5; TRBD1 might be the D (6 bases). This CDR3 region has 16 residues. V shed 4 bases and J shed 2 bases, with 17 bases lying between them. CDR1 MDHEN and CDR2 SYDVKM come from the germline V gene.